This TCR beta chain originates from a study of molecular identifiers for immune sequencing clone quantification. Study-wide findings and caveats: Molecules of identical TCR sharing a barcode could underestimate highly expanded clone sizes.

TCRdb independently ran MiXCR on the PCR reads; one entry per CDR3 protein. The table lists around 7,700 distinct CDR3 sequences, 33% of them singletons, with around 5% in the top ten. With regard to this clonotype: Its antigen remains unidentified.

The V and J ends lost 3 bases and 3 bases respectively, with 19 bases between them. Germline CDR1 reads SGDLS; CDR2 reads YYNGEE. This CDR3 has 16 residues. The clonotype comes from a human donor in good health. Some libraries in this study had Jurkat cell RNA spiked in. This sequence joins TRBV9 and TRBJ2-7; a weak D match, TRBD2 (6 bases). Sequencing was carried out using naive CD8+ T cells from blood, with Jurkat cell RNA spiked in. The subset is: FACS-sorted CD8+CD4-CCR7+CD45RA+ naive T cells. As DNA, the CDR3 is TGTGCCAGCAGCGAGGGCCCGTCTAGCGAGAACTACGAGCAGTACTTC. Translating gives CASSEGPSSENYEQYF.